The T cell receptor (beta chain) described here comes from a study of technical replicates of blood from a handful of donors. Trimming cost V 7 bases and J 2 bases; bases outside gene matches: 9. Germline assignment: CDR1 SQVTM and CDR2 ANQGSEA. CDR3 length: 14 residues. Measured with immunoSEQ multiplex PCR; TCRdb has only the in-frame clones, and not every one. This table has some 99,000 clones, 95% appearing once. This receptor was obtained from a human donor in good health. V and J are TRBV29-1 and TRBJ1-2; TRBD1 agrees at 8 bases. What was sequenced was T cells isolated from PBMCs. In DNA, the CDR3 is TGCAGCGCCGAGAGGGACAGGAGAAACTATGGCTACACCTTC. As protein: CSAERDRRNYGYTF.